What follows describes a single T cell receptor beta chain. Antigen unknown. This specimen belongs to a study of graft-versus-host responses after intestinal transplantation. Sequenced by immunoSEQ multiplex PCR; TCRdb stores in-frame clones only, minus some. The sample shows roughly 120,000 clones, 80% to 95% of them seen only once. The specimen comprised unstimulated CD8+ T cells sorted from spleen or lymph node cells, sampled before intestinal transplant. The receptor comes from a human donor who received an intestinal transplant.

In DNA, the CDR3 is TGTGCCAGCAGTTTACGGCAGACATTTGAAGCTTTCTTT. Its translation is CASSLRQTFEAFF. V is TRBV5-6 and J is TRBJ1-1, with no clear D. CDR1 is SGHDT and CDR2 is YYEEEE in the germline V gene. Trimming stripped 5 bases from V and 7 bases from J, with 15 bases between. CDR3 length: 13 residues.